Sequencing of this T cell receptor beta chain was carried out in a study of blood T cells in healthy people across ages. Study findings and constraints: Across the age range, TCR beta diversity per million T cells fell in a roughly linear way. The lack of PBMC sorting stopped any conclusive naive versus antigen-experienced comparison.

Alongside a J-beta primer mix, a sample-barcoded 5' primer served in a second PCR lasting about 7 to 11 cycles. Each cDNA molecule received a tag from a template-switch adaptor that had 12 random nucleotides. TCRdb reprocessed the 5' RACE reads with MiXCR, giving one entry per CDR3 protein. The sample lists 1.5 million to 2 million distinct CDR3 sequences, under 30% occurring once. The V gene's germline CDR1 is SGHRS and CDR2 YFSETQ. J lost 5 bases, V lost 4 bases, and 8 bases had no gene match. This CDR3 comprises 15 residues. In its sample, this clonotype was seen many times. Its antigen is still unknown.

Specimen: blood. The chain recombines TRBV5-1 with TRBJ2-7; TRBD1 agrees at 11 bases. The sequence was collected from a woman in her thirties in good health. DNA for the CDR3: TGCGCCAGCAGCAGAGGACAGGGGGCGACCGACGAGCAGTACTTC. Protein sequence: CASSRGQGATDEQYF. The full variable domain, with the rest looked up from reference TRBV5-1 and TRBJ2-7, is KAGVTQTPRYLIKTRGQQVTLSCSPISGHRSVSWYQQTPGQGLQFLFEYFSETQRNKGNFPGRFSGRQFSNSRSEMNVSTLELGDSALYLCASSRGQGATDEQYFGPGTRLTVT.